This passage covers 6 T cell receptor beta chains from one sample sequenced in a study of blood T cell repertoires in COVID-19. Assay used: immunoSEQ multiplex PCR; TCRdb lists only in-frame clones, some missing. Among under 150,000 clones, around 82% were seen once, and the ten largest hold less than 4.5%. Sequencing input: peripheral blood. These receptors were obtained from a man in his sixties with acute or convalescent COVID-19.

The chain links TRBV27 to TRBJ2-7, with 12 bases lining up with TRBD1. The CDR3 consists of 16 residues. Trimming took 5 bases from V and 9 from J; bases not matched to a gene: 14. The germline gives CDR1 MNHEY, CDR2 SMNVEV (reference sequence). The CDR3 is CASSPTSGTGGDVQYF. The CDR3 bases are TGTGCCAGCAGTCCTACCTCCGGGACAGGGGGCGACGTGCAGTACTTC.

J is TRBJ2-7 and V is TRBV5-4, with TRBD2 matching over 8 bases. CDR1 and CDR2 (germline): SGHNT, YYREEE (reference sequence). The CDR3 is 15 residues long. Germline trimming cut 4 bases from V and 2 bases from J; bases unmatched to any gene: 8. The CDR3, as DNA: TGTGCCAGCAGCGAAGAGCGGGAGAGGGCCTACGAGCAGTACTTC. Translation gives CASSEERERAYEQYF.

The table lists this clone with a count of one. The chain combines TRBV5-1 with TRBJ2-5; no clear D gene. V was shortened by 7 bases and J by 1 base, with 8 bases between the two germline ends. The CDR3 length is 12 residues. The germline V gene has CDR1 SGHRS and CDR2 YFSETQ. The CDR3 nucleotides read TGCGCCAGCGGCACCCTCCAAGAGACCCAGTACTTC. This sequence encodes CASGTLQETQYF.

This clone has only a few counts. Other nucleotide sequences in the sample specify the same CDR3. The chain links TRBV5-8 to TRBJ2-1; D ambiguous. Trimming shortened V by 3 bases and J by 4 bases, and 2 bases separated the two germline ends. Looked up from germline, CDR1 is SGHTS and CDR2 is YDEGEE. The CDR3 extends over 11 amino acids. This CDR3 is CASSSYNEQFF. CDR3 in DNA: TGTGCCAGCAGCTCGTACAATGAGCAGTTCTTC.

The chain combines TRBV7-9 with TRBJ1-4; 10 bases fit TRBD1. Germline-derived CDR1 and CDR2 are SEHNR and FQNEAQ (reference sequence). The CDR3 length is 16 residues. The ends lost 3 bases at V and 7 bases at J; junction bases unmatched: 8. The CDR3 nucleotides read TGTGCCAGCAGCTTCCGGACCCGGGACAGGGGTGAAAAACTGTTTTTT. This codes for CASSFRTRDRGEKLFF.

The chain uses TRBV7-9 and TRBJ2-2, with 7 bases aligning to TRBD1. Per germline, CDR1 SEHNR and CDR2 FQNEAQ (reference sequence). This CDR3 region has 13 residues. Unmatched junction bases numbered 0, after V lost 4 bases and J lost 4 bases. DNA for the CDR3: TGTGCCAGCAGCTGGGACAGCACCGGGGAGCTGTTTTTT. Its translation: CASSWDSTGELFF.